This T cell receptor (beta chain) is from a study of T cell changes during pregnancy in multiple sclerosis. Germline CDR1 reads KGHSH; CDR2 reads LQKENI. Trimming cost V 2 bases and J 3 bases, with 14 bases left between them. The CDR3 has 17 residues. TCRdb keeps only in-frame clones here, not all; method: immunoSEQ multiplex PCR. The sample lists 25,000 to 35,000 clones, more than 85% occurring once. The TCR originated in a female donor in good health, enrolled as a control in a pregnancy study. Source: CD4+ T cells from peripheral blood mononuclear cells, taken in the first trimester of pregnancy. The chain carries TRBV18 and TRBJ1-6; D ambiguous. The CDR3 DNA is TGTGCCAGCTCACCAAATTTAATGCATAGCTATAATTCACCCCTCCACTTT. Protein product: CASSPNLMHSYNSPLHF.